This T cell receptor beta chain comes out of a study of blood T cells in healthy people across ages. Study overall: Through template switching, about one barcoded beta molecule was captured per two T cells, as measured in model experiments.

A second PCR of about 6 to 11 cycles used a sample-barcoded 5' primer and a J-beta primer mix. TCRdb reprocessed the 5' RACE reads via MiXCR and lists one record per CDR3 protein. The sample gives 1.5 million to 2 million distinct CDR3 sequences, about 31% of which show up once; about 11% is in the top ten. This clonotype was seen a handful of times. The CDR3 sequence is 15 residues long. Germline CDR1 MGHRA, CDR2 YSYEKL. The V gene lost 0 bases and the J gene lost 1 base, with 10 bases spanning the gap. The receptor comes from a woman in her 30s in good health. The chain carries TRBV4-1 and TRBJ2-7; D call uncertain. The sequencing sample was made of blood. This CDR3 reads CASSQEAYASYEQYF. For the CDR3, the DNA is TGCGCCAGCAGCCAAGAGGCATACGCATCCTACGAGCAGTACTTC.